The sequence of this TCR beta chain was determined in a study of T cell repertoires in cytomegalovirus infection. As for the study in general: CMV infection together with matching HLA type was indicated by public TCR beta signatures.

Per the germline V gene, CDR1 is SGHVS and CDR2 is FQNEAQ. V lost 5 bases, J lost 4 bases, and 23 bases lay in between. The CDR3 has 17 amino acids. This clonotype was observed at least ten times. Its antigen remains unknown. From the reads, TCRdb called clonotypes with MiXCR, one entry per CDR3 protein. This table has fewer than 350,000 distinct CDR3 sequences, approximately 9.5% appearing once. The study, taken as a whole, reports: CMV-specific HLA-C-restricted TCR beta clonotypes dominated the ex vivo response. People with CMV and the relevant HLA were identified by cumulative public TCR beta family frequency.

The sequenced sample consisted of PBMCs. V gene TRBV7-8 combines with J gene TRBJ2-5, with a weak D call TRBD2 (6 bases). The source of this sequence is a human donor in good health (CMV status not recorded). Some clones in this sample may be carry-over from other donors' samples. CDR3 nucleotides: TGTGCCAGCAGCCCACCGCTACGGGGGATAGGAGGAGAGACCCAGTACTTC. Protein: CASSPPLRGIGGETQYF.